The clone carrying this T cell receptor (beta chain) was picked up a small number of times. Looked up from germline, CDR1 is SGHRS and CDR2 is YFSETQ. The CDR3 runs 18 residues. Trimming removed 1 base from V and 0 bases from J, with 14 bases in between. There were at least 6 micrograms of total RNA extracted from every sample. The data originate from a study of blood T cells in healthy people across ages. A sample-barcoded 5' primer and a J-beta primer mix were used in a second PCR of roughly 7 to 11 cycles. MiXCR, run by TCRdb on the 5' RACE reads, gives a single entry per CDR3 protein. This table holds around 2 million distinct CDR3 sequences, roughly two fifths found once.

Sequences were obtained from blood. V gene TRBV5-1 combines with J gene TRBJ2-6; the D gene is possibly TRBD2 (6 bases). The receptor was isolated from a human donor in good health. CDR3 protein: CASSLPGLGISGANVLTF. The DNA for the CDR3 is TGCGCCAGCAGCTTGCCGGGACTCGGAATCTCTGGGGCCAACGTCCTGACTTTC.